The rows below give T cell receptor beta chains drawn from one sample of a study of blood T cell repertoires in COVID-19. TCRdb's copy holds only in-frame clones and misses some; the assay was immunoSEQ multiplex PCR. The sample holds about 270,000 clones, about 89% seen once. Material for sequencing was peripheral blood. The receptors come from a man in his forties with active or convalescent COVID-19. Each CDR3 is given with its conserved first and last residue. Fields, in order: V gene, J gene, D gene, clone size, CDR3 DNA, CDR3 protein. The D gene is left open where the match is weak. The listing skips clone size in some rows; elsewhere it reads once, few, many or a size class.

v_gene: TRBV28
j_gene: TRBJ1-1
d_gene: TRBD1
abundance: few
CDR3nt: TGTGCCAGCATGGGACAGGGGGCTATGGGAGCTTTCTTT
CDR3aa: CASMGQGAMGAFF

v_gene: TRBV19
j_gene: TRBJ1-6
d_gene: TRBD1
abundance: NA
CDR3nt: TGTGCCAGTAGTCTCCCGGGACAGGGGAATAATTCACCCCTCCACTTT
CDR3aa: CASSLPGQGNNSPLHF

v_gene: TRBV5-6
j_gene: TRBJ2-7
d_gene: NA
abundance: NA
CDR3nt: TGTGCCAGCAGCGGACGGGGGACAGTCCACGAGCAGTACTTC
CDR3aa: CASSGRGTVHEQYF

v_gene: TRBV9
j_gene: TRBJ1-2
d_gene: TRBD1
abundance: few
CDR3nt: TGTGCCAGCAGCGGGACAGGCAACTATGGCTACACCTTC
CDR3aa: CASSGTGNYGYTF

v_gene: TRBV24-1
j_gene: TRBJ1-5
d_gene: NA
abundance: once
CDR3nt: TGTGCCACCAAAGGGAGCGGTAGCAATCAGCCCCAGCATTTT
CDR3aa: CATKGSGSNQPQHF

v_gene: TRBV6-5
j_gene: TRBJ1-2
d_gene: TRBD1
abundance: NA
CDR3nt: TGTGCCAGCAGTCCCGGACAGGGCTACTATGGCTACACCTTC
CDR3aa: CASSPGQGYYGYTF

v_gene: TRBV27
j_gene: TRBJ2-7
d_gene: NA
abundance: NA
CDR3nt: TGTGCCAGCAGTTTGGCAGGGTCGAACGAGCAGTACTTC
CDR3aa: CASSLAGSNEQYF

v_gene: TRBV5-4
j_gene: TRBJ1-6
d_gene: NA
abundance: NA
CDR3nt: TGTGCCAGCAGCTTGATGGAAGGGAGGGGATCACCCCTCCACTTT
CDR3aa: CASSLMEGRGSPLHF

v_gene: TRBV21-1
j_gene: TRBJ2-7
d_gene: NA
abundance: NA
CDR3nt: TGTGCCAGCAGCAAAACTCAGGGACTAGCGGGCCCTGGCGAGCAGTACTTC
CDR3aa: CASSKTQGLAGPGEQYF

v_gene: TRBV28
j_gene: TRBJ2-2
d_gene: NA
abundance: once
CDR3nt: TGTGCCAGCCCTAGCTGGCAGTCGAACACCGGGGAGCTGTTTTTT
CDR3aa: CASPSWQSNTGELFF

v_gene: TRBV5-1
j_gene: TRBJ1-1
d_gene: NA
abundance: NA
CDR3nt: TGCGCCAGCAGCTTGTCACAGGGAAGGAACACTGAAGCTTTCTTT
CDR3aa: CASSLSQGRNTEAFF

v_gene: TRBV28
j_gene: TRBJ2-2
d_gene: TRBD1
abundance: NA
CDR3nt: TGTGCCAGCAGTTTAGCTAGTGACAGGGAGTCCGGGGAGCTGTTTTTT
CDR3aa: CASSLASDRESGELFF